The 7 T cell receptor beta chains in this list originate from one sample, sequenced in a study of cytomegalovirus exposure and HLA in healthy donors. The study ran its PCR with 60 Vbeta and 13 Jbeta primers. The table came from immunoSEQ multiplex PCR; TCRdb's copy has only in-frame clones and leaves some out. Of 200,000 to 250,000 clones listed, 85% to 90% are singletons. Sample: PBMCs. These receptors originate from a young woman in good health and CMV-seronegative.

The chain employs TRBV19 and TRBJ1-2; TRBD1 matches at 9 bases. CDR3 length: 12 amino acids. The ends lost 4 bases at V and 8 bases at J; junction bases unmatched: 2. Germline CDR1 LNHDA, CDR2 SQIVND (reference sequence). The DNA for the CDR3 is TGTGCCAGTAGTAGACAGGGGGGAGGCTACACCTTC. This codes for CASSRQGGGYTF.

The CDR3 sequence: CASSISSGGDYGYTF. CDR3 in DNA: TGTGCCAGTAGTATATCCTCCGGGGGGGACTATGGCTACACCTTC. The J gene is TRBJ1-2, the V gene TRBV19, with D possibly matching TRBD1 (5 bases). Germline loops: CDR1 LNHDA, CDR2 SQIVND (reference sequence). Trimming removed 2 bases at V and 3 bases at J, with 13 bases between. This CDR3 is built from 15 residues.

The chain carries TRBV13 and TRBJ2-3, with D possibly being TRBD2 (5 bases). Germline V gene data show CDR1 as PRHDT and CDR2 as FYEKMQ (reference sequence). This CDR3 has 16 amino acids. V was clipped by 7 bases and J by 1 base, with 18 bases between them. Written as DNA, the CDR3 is TGTGCCAGCATCGAACGTGGGGAGAGAGGCACAGATACGCAGTATTTT. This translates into CASIERGERGTDTQYF. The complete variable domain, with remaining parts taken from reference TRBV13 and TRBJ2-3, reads AAGVIQSPRHLIKEKRETATLKCYPIPRHDTVYWYQQGPGQDPQFLISFYEKMQSDKGSIPDRFSAQQFSDYHSELNMSSLELGDSALYFCASIERGERGTDTQYFGPGTRLTVL.

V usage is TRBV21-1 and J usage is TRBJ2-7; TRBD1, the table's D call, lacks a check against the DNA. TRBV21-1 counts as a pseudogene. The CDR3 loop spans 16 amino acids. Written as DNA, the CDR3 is TGTGCCAGCACCGAGATGCGGGACAGCCTTTCCTACGAGCAGTACTTC. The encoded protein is CASTEMRDSLSYEQYF.

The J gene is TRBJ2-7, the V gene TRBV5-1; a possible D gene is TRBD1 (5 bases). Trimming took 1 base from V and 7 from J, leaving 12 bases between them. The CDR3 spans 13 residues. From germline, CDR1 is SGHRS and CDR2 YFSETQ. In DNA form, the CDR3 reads TGCGCCAGCAGCTTGAAGGGGCTAAAAGAGCAGTACTTC. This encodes CASSLKGLKEQYF.

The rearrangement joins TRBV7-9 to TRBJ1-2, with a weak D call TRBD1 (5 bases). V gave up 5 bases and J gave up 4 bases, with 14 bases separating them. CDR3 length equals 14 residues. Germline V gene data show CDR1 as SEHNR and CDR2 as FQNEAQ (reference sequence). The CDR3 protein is CASSNSPGGYGYTF. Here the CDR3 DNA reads TGTGCCAGCAGCAATTCGCCGGGGGGCTATGGCTACACCTTC. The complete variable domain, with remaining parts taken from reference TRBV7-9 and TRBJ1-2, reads DTGVSQNPRHKITKRGQNVTFRCDPISEHNRLYWYRQTLGQGPEFLTYFQNEAQLEKSRLLSDRFSAERPKGSFSTLEIQRTEQGDSAMYLCASSNSPGGYGYTFGSGTRLTVV.

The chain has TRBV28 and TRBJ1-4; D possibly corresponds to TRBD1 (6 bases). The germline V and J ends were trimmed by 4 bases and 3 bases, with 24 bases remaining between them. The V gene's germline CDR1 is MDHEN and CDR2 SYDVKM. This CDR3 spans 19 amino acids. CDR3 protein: CASSSPWLIRGAANEKLFF. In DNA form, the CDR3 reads TGTGCCAGCAGTTCTCCGTGGTTAATTCGGGGGGCTGCTAATGAAAAACTGTTTTTT.